Below, one TCR beta chain is given with its context. Its matching antigen is unknown. Via MiXCR, TCRdb re-called the 5' RACE reads, giving one row per CDR3 protein. The repertoire includes some 270,000 distinct CDR3 sequences, 15% of them detected once, and 2% to 2.5% sits in the top ten. This sample was taken from a study of T-cell memory formation after mild COVID-19. Whole-study results and caveats: A balance of CD4 and CD8 characterized clones contracting day 15 to 85, whereas later expanders leaned CD4+. Pre-infection memory held some responding clones, suggesting pre-existing cross-reactive T cells responded.

V was cut by 0 bases and J by 1 base, with 9 bases left in between. Per germline, CDR1 SGHVS and CDR2 FNYEAQ. The CDR3 extends over 15 amino acids. The sequence was obtained from an adult woman who had mild COVID-19 (a few samples of this study predate the infection). Cell type and time point are not known. The genes are TRBV7-6 and TRBJ1-1, with a possible D match to TRBD1 (5 bases). Source material: PBMCs or a T cell subset sorted from them (not recorded which). CDR3 sequence: CASSLADGGNTEAFF. In DNA, the CDR3 is TGTGCCAGCAGCTTAGCCGATGGGGGGAACACTGAAGCTTTCTTT.